This T cell receptor beta chain was recovered during a study of neurological immune-mediated disorders. PBMCs numbering 2 million and stored at -80 C yielded the unsorted libraries. In this sample, this clonotype turned up many times. This CDR3 is built from 12 residues. V lost 5 bases, J lost 8 bases, and 6 bases stayed unmatched. CDR1 DFQATT and CDR2 SNEGSKA come from the germline V gene (reference sequence). TCRdb passed the 5' RACE reads through MiXCR, listing each CDR3 protein once. The sample contains tens of thousands of distinct CDR3 sequences, about 9.4% of which appear only once. The genes are TRBV20-1 and TRBJ1-1, with 9 bases aligning to TRBD1. This clonotype was obtained from a man aged 40-49 years in good health. Input material: PBMCs. The CDR3 reads CSAPPGQGEAFF. For the CDR3, the DNA is TGCAGTGCTCCTCCAGGACAGGGGGAAGCTTTCTTT.